Following are 3 T cell receptor beta chains from one sample sequenced in a study of cytomegalovirus exposure and HLA in healthy donors. PCR primers comprised 60 Vbeta and 13 Jbeta primers. The protocol was immunoSEQ multiplex PCR, while the TCRdb copy is restricted to in-frame clones and leaves out a portion. Seen here are 130,000 or so clones, about four fifths observed once, and the top ten hold 5% to 6%. The sample comprised PBMCs. Receptor source: a man under 40 in good health and CMV-seronegative.

The chain carries TRBV27 and TRBJ2-6, with D unresolved. This CDR3 has 15 amino acids. Germline V gene sequence: CDR1 MNHEY, CDR2 SMNVEV (reference sequence). Trimming removed 6 bases at V and 0 bases at J, with 9 bases between. This CDR3 is CASRPRNSGANVLTF. Here the CDR3 DNA reads TGTGCCAGCAGGCCCAGGAACTCTGGGGCCAACGTCCTGACTTTC. Using reference TRBV27 and TRBJ2-6 for the parts outside the CDR3, the full variable domain is EAQVTQNPRYLITVTGKKLTVTCSQNMNHEYMSWYRQDPGLGLRQIYYSMNVEVTDKGDVPEGYKVSRKEKRNFPLILESPSPNQTSLYFCASRPRNSGANVLTFGAGSRLTVL.

The chain combines TRBV7-8 with TRBJ1-1, with D uncertain. CDR1 and CDR2 from the germline V gene are SGHVS and FQNEAQ. Trimming pared 3 bases from V and 2 bases from J, leaving 4 bases between. The CDR3 has 12 amino acids. This chain's CDR3 is CASSFLNTEAFF. CDR3 sequence (DNA): TGTGCCAGCAGCTTTCTAAACACTGAAGCTTTCTTT.

The chain links TRBV14 to TRBJ1-1; 7 bases line up with TRBD1. The CDR3 has 16 residues. Per germline, CDR1 SGHDN and CDR2 FVKESK. After removal of 2 bases from V and 0 bases from J, the junction contained 6 bases not matched to a gene. The DNA for the CDR3 is TGTGCCAGCAGCCAAAGGGGGACAGCCATGAACACTGAAGCTTTCTTT. Translated, it gives CASSQRGTAMNTEAFF.